One and the same sample provided the 32 T cell receptor beta chains below, sequenced in a study of blood T cell repertoires in COVID-19. The assay was immunoSEQ multiplex PCR, and TCRdb's table has in-frame clones only and misses some. The sample yields tens of thousands of clones, over 85% seen once. Sequenced: peripheral blood. The receptors were sampled from an elderly woman with acute or convalescent COVID-19.

The chain recombines TRBV28 with TRBJ2-7; possible D gene TRBD1, 5 bases. CDR3 length equals 12 residues. The V gene's germline CDR1 is MDHEN and CDR2 SYDVKM. Trimming removed 7 bases at V and 0 bases at J, with 7 bases between. As DNA, the CDR3 is TGTGCCAGCACAGGGTCCTCCTACGAGCAGTACGTC. It translates to CASTGSSYEQYV.

The chain links TRBV5-1 to TRBJ2-6; tentatively, D is TRBD2 (7 bases). CDR1 and CDR2 from the germline V gene are SGHRS and YFSETQ. The CDR3 sequence is 15 residues long. V was trimmed by 4 bases and J by 4 bases, leaving 12 bases between them. CDR3 in amino acids: CASSGEGTGANVLTF. The CDR3 DNA reads as TGCGCCAGCAGCGGGGAGGGGACAGGGGCCAACGTCCTGACTTTC.

The chain couples TRBV2 to TRBJ2-5; D may be TRBD2 (5 bases). The CDR3 totals 13 residues. Germline CDR1 and CDR2: SNHLY and FYNNEI. Trimming took 3 bases from V and 7 from J, leaving 12 bases between them. CDR3 in DNA: TGTGCCAGCAGTGAGTCCGGGGTGGGGACCCAGTACTTC. Encoded protein: CASSESGVGTQYF.

In DNA form, the CDR3 reads TGTGCCAGCAGTTCCGGGAGGGGCTCCTACAATGAGCAGTTCTTC. Translated: CASSSGRGSYNEQFF. The V call is TRBV6-5, the J call TRBJ2-1, with TRBD2 matching over 8 bases. CDR1 MNHEY and CDR2 SVGAGI come from the germline V gene. Unmatched junction bases numbered 2, after V lost 4 bases and J lost 0 bases. CDR3 length equals 15 residues.

J is TRBJ1-3 and V is TRBV18; 7 bases fit TRBD1. This CDR3 is 14 amino acids long. Germline CDR1 and CDR2: KGHSH and LQKENI. J lost 4 bases, V lost 3 bases, and 3 bases had no gene match. Written as DNA, the CDR3 is TGTGCCAGCTCACCCTCGACAGGGGGAAACACCATATATTTT. Translation gives CASSPSTGGNTIYF.

This clone occurred a few times. The chain combines TRBV7-9 with TRBJ2-1; D possibly corresponds to TRBD2 (5 bases). Germline-derived CDR1 and CDR2 are SEHNR and FQNEAQ (reference sequence). V gave up 4 bases and J gave up 1 base, with 8 bases separating them. The CDR3 has 14 amino acids. CDR3 bases: TGTGCCAGCAGCTCGGCGGGTTCCTACAATGAGCAGTTCTTC. Translation: CASSSAGSYNEQFF.

The chain employs TRBV5-1 and TRBJ2-1; 8 bases fit TRBD2. Germline V lookup: CDR1 SGHRS, CDR2 YFSETQ. The junction had 24 bases not matched to a gene; V was cut back by 4 bases and J by 9 bases. The CDR3 loop spans 19 amino acids. CDR3: CASSPRIPGGAHYNPEQFF. The DNA of the CDR3 is TGCGCCAGCAGCCCAAGGATCCCCGGGGGGGCACATTACAATCCTGAGCAGTTCTTC.

This clone was detected only once. The genes are TRBV19 and TRBJ1-5; D perhaps matches TRBD1 (6 bases). V lost 4 bases, J lost 1 base, and 11 bases lay in between. CDR3 size: 15 residues. Germline loops: CDR1 LNHDA, CDR2 SQIVND (reference sequence). CDR3 residues: CASSNQQGSNQPQHF. CDR3 bases: TGTGCCAGTAGTAATCAACAGGGAAGCAATCAGCCCCAGCATTTT.

The chain is built from TRBV11-2 and TRBJ2-7; 8 bases align to TRBD2. The CDR3 has 13 residues. Germline trimming cut 4 bases from V and 4 bases from J; bases unmatched to any gene: 3. Germline V gene data show CDR1 as SGHAT and CDR2 as FQNNGV. CDR3 DNA sequence: TGTGCCAGCAGCTGGAGCGGGGGATACGAGCAGTACGTC. It yields the protein CASSWSGGYEQYV.

The chain recombines TRBV19 with TRBJ2-1; D unclear. With 4 bases removed from V and 7 bases from J, the gap between germline ends came to 5 bases. CDR3 length: 11 amino acids. Germline CDR1 LNHDA, CDR2 SQIVND (reference sequence). The DNA for the CDR3 is TGTGCCAGTAGTAGTATAAATGAGCAGTTCTTC. Amino acid sequence: CASSSINEQFF.

The J gene is TRBJ1-1, the V gene TRBV9; 9 positions agree with TRBD1. This CDR3 is 15 amino acids long. The V and J ends lost 4 bases and 6 bases, in that order; junction bases with no gene match: 10. CDR1 is SGDLS and CDR2 is YYNGEE in the germline V gene. The CDR3 loop is CASSPGQGSAAEAFF. CDR3 sequence (DNA): TGTGCCAGCAGCCCAGGACAGGGGTCCGCGGCTGAAGCTTTCTTT. Filled out from reference TRBV9 and TRBJ1-1, the complete variable domain reads DSGVTQTPKHLITATGQRVTLRCSPRSGDLSVYWYQQSLDQGLQFLIQYYNGEERAKGNILERFSAQQFPDLHSELNLSSLELGDSALYFCASSPGQGSAAEAFFGQGTRLTVV.

The chain carries TRBV10-3 and TRBJ1-2; D not resolved. The germline gives CDR1 ENHRY, CDR2 SYGVKD. This CDR3 is 13 amino acids long. V was shortened by 3 bases and J by 7 bases, with 12 bases between the two germline ends. The CDR3 DNA sequence: TGTGCCATCAGTGATCATATAACTAGTGGCTACACCTTC. Translation: CAISDHITSGYTF.

V is TRBV10-3 and J is TRBJ2-2, with 10 bases lining up with TRBD1. From germline, CDR1 is ENHRY and CDR2 SYGVKD. This CDR3 region has 15 residues. V shed 9 bases, J shed 5 bases, and the junction held 9 bases outside the gene matches. CDR3 DNA sequence: TGTGCCATACACGGACAGGGGGTTGGAACCGGGGAGCTGTTTTTT. Residues: CAIHGQGVGTGELFF.

This rearrangement joins TRBV20-1 to TRBJ1-1; TRBD1 might be the D (5 bases). The V gene's germline CDR1 is DFQATT and CDR2 SNEGSKA (reference sequence). Trimming pared 6 bases from V and 8 bases from J, leaving 13 bases between. This CDR3 region has 11 residues. The DNA for the CDR3 is TGCAGTGCCCAGACAGATATCGAAGCTTTCTTT. It is translated as CSAQTDIEAFF.

The chain carries TRBV9 and TRBJ1-3; D gene uncertain. The germline V and J ends were trimmed by 0 bases and 2 bases, with 6 bases remaining between them. The germline CDR1 and CDR2 sequences are SGDLS and YYNGEE. There are 14 residues in the CDR3. CDR3 residues: CASSVAGTGNTIYF. Written as DNA, the CDR3 is TGTGCCAGCAGCGTAGCTGGCACTGGAAACACCATATATTTT. Looking up the rest from reference TRBV9 and TRBJ1-3 gives the full variable domain: DSGVTQTPKHLITATGQRVTLRCSPRSGDLSVYWYQQSLDQGLQFLIQYYNGEERAKGNILERFSAQQFPDLHSELNLSSLELGDSALYFCASSVAGTGNTIYFGEGSWLTVV.

The rearrangement uses TRBV24-1 and TRBJ2-3; D uncertain. The germline V gene has CDR1 KGHDR and CDR2 SFDVKD. Deletions cut 9 bases from V and 9 bases from J, with 12 bases between. This CDR3 is built from 11 residues. The CDR3 is CATALSGTQYF. The CDR3 region has the DNA TGTGCCACCGCATTATCTGGCACGCAGTATTTT.

This clone has only a few counts. V and J are TRBV3-1 (or the pseudogene TRBV3-2) and TRBJ2-3; 8 bases are shared with TRBD2. The CDR3 runs to 16 residues. The germline V gene has CDR1 LGHDT and CDR2 YNNKEL (reference sequence). V dropped 3 bases and J dropped 4; count of bases not matched to a gene: 9. CDR3 DNA: TGTGCCAGCAGCCAGACCGGGACTAGGATATCAGATACGCAGTATTTT. Residues: CASSQTGTRISDTQYF.

The V gene is TRBV5-1, the J gene TRBJ1-1; D gene uncertain. V was trimmed by 0 bases and J by 1 base, leaving 10 bases between them. CDR3 length: 15 amino acids. Germline V gene data show CDR1 as SGHRS and CDR2 as YFSETQ. The CDR3 is CASSLDGRSNTEAFF. CDR3 DNA: TGCGCCAGCAGCTTGGATGGCAGATCGAACACTGAAGCTTTCTTT.

The V and J genes are TRBV3-1 (or the pseudogene TRBV3-2) and TRBJ1-1; D unclear. Germline values: CDR1 LGHDT, CDR2 YNNKEL (reference sequence). The CDR3 extends over 15 amino acids. Deletions cut 1 base from V and 0 bases from J, with 9 bases between. This CDR3 reads CASSQVGSLNTEAFF. The CDR3 DNA reads TGTGCCAGCAGCCAAGTGGGCAGTCTGAACACTGAAGCTTTCTTT.

The chain carries TRBV5-1 and TRBJ2-5; D remains ambiguous. The CDR3 extends over 14 amino acids. Germline CDR1 is SGHRS and CDR2 is YFSETQ. Trimming removed 5 bases from V and 5 bases from J, with 16 bases in between. The CDR3 DNA sequence: TGCGCCAGCAGTCTGGAGCTGTCCGGGGAGACCCAGTACTTC. Amino acid sequence: CASSLELSGETQYF.

V gene TRBV4-2 combines with J gene TRBJ1-5; no firm D call. The V and J ends lost 2 bases and 0 bases respectively, with 17 bases between them. CDR1 is LGHNA and CDR2 is YNFKEQ in the germline V gene. The CDR3 is 18 amino acids. CDR3 sequence reads: CASSQPGLRGVSNQPQHF. The DNA for the CDR3 is TGTGCCAGCAGCCAACCTGGGTTACGGGGTGTTAGCAATCAGCCCCAGCATTTT.

The table lists this clone with a count of one. The gene calls are TRBV4-2 and TRBJ2-7; 7 bases fit TRBD1. Germline V gene sequence: CDR1 LGHNA, CDR2 YNFKEQ. Trimming removed 4 bases from V and 1 base from J; junction bases left unmatched: 13. This CDR3 comprises 17 residues. CDR3 nucleotides: TGTGCCAGCAGCCCGAAAGCCCGGGACAGAACTTCCTACGAGCAGTACTTC. Amino acid sequence: CASSPKARDRTSYEQYF.

The rearrangement links TRBV6-5 to TRBJ2-1, with D tentatively TRBD1 (6 bases). The CDR3 runs 14 residues. Germline V lookup: CDR1 MNHEY, CDR2 SVGAGI. Trimming shortened V by 6 bases and J by 7 bases, and 16 bases separated the two germline ends. The CDR3 protein is CASRNPTGLNEQFF. The DNA of the CDR3 is TGTGCCAGCAGGAACCCCACAGGGCTGAATGAGCAGTTCTTC.

The count of this clone is one. J is TRBJ1-6 and V is TRBV10-2; D is uncertain. Germline V gene sequence: CDR1 WSHSY, CDR2 SAAADI. V was trimmed by 1 base and J by 6 bases, leaving 7 bases between them. The CDR3 extends over 14 amino acids. CDR3 protein: CASSEWEVNSPLHF. Here the CDR3 DNA reads TGCGCCAGCAGTGAGTGGGAGGTTAATTCACCCCTCCACTTT.

This chain joins TRBV21-1 and TRBJ2-5; the table gives TRBD2 as D, unverified against the DNA. TRBV21-1 is classified as a pseudogene. This CDR3 is 18 amino acids long. CDR3 in amino acids: CASSKDSLPSGEQETQYF. DNA for the CDR3: TGTGCCAGCAGCAAAGATTCTCTCCCTAGCGGTGAACAAGAGACCCAGTACTTC.

This clone is a singleton in its sample. Its ends do not fully match the called genes, so a read error is possible. The genes are TRBV7-9 and TRBJ2-1, with D maybe TRBD2 (6 bases). Per the germline V gene, CDR1 is SEHNR and CDR2 is FQNEAQ (reference sequence). CDR3 length: 13 residues. CDR3 region: CASSLGSGRGALF. CDR3 nucleotides: TGTGCCAGCAGCTTAGGCTCCGGGCGGGGTGCCCTCTTC. Filled out from reference TRBV7-9 and TRBJ2-1, the complete variable domain reads DTGVSQNPRHKITKRGQNVTFRCDPISEHNRLYWYRQTLGQGPEFLTYFQNEAQLEKSRLLSDRFSAERPKGSFSTLEIQRTEQGDSAMYLCASSLGSGRGALFGPGTRLTVL.

This sequence joins TRBV12-2 and TRBJ2-7; TRBD1 was called by the table and not checked on the DNA. TRBV12-2 is classified as a pseudogene. The CDR3 sequence is 14 residues long. The CDR3 sequence is CARLLRGRIYEQYF. The CDR3 coding sequence is TGTGCAAGGTTGCTTAGGGGGAGAATTTACGAGCAGTACTTC.

The J gene is TRBJ2-2, the V gene TRBV7-2, with 7 bases fitting TRBD2. Germline V gene data show CDR1 as SGHTA and CDR2 as FQGNSA. The V segment lost 4 bases and the J segment 4 bases; nucleotides outside the gene matches: 6. This CDR3 has 15 amino acids. CDR3 DNA: TGTGCCAGCAGCTGGGCGGGAGTAGGCACCGGGGAGCTGTTTTTT. Amino acids: CASSWAGVGTGELFF.

The rearrangement uses TRBV9 and TRBJ1-2; a weak D match, TRBD1 (5 bases). Germline values: CDR1 SGDLS, CDR2 YYNGEE. CDR3 length: 15 residues. V lost 3 bases, J lost 4 bases, and 16 bases lay in between. The DNA of the CDR3 is TGTGCCAGCAGCGAGAGTGCAGGGTTGGGCTATGGCTACACCTTC. The encoded protein is CASSESAGLGYGYTF.

The chain joins TRBV27 to TRBJ2-1, with 10 bases aligning to TRBD2. J gave up 9 bases and V 6 bases, and 17 bases lay outside the gene matches. Germline CDR1 and CDR2: MNHEY and SMNVEV (reference sequence). CDR3 length equals 17 residues. In DNA form, the CDR3 reads TGTGCCAGCAGCCCTCCCCAAGGAGCGGGGGGGCTAAGTGAGCAGTTCTTC. It specifies CASSPPQGAGGLSEQFF.

The rearrangement links TRBV28 to TRBJ2-1; TRBD1 aligns across 7 bases. Losses at the gene ends were 8 bases for V and 5 bases for J; bases not matched to a gene: 12. Germline values: CDR1 MDHEN, CDR2 SYDVKM. This CDR3 is 15 amino acids long. DNA of the CDR3: TGTGCCAGCGTAACAGGGGCCCTTAGAAACAATGAGCAGTTCTTC. Amino acid sequence: CASVTGALRNNEQFF.

As DNA, the CDR3 is TGCGCCAGCAGGAGGGGAGGGGACACTGAAGCTTTCTTT. It is translated as CASRRGGDTEAFF. The chain has TRBV10-1 and TRBJ1-1, with D perhaps TRBD1 (5 bases). Looked up from germline, CDR1 is WNHNN and CDR2 is SYGVQD (reference sequence). This CDR3 comprises 13 residues. V gave up 6 bases and J gave up 3 bases, with 11 bases separating them.